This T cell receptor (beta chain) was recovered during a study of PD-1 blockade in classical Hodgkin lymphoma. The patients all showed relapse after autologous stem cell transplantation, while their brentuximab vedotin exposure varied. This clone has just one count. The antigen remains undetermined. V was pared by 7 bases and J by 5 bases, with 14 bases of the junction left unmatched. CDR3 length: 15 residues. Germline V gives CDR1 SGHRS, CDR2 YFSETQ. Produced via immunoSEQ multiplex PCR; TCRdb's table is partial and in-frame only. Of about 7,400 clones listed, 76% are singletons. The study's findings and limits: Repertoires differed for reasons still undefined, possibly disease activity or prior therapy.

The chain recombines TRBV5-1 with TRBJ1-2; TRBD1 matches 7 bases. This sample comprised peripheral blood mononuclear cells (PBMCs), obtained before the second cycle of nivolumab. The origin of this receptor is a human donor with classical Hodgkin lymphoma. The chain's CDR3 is CASRRTGVKGYGYTF. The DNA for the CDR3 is TGCGCCAGCCGCCGGACAGGAGTTAAGGGGTATGGCTACACCTTC.